The 32 T cell receptor beta chains in this list originate from one sample, sequenced in a study of T cells in localized non-small cell lung cancer. Sequencing used immunoSEQ multiplex PCR; TCRdb keeps in-frame clones, though not all of them. This sample yields roughly 18,000 clones, of which about 80% are seen a single time; roughly 27% belongs to the top ten. Sequences were derived from peripheral blood, sampled before any cancer treatment. The receptor set was obtained from a female donor over 55 with stage I lung adenocarcinoma.

V and J are TRBV7-9 and TRBJ1-1; possibly TRBD1 for D (5 bases). The CDR3 runs to 13 residues. Trimming took off 1 base at V and 6 bases at J, with 9 bases between the two ends. Per the germline V gene, CDR1 is SEHNR and CDR2 is FQNEAQ (reference sequence). Here the CDR3 DNA reads TGTGCCAGCAGCTTAGATATGGGGGCTGAAGCTTTCTTT. Amino acids: CASSLDMGAEAFF. Full variable domain (remainder filled in from reference TRBV7-9 and TRBJ1-1): DTGVSQNPRHKITKRGQNVTFRCDPISEHNRLYWYRQTLGQGPEFLTYFQNEAQLEKSRLLSDRFSAERPKGSFSTLEIQRTEQGDSAMYLCASSLDMGAEAFFGQGTRLTVV.

The CDR3 bases are TGTGCCAGCAGTTACGGCGGGGCAGGCACAGATACGCAGTATTTT. Amino acid sequence: CASSYGGAGTDTQYF. The chain joins TRBV6-5 to TRBJ2-3, with D possibly being TRBD2 (6 bases). V lost 2 bases and J lost 1, with 10 bases in between. The CDR3 has 15 amino acids. From germline, CDR1 is MNHEY and CDR2 SVGAGI.

The chain uses TRBV10-2 and TRBJ2-7; D is perhaps TRBD2 (6 bases). This CDR3 has 14 residues. V lost 6 bases and J 2 bases, leaving 14 bases between the germline ends. The germline CDR1 and CDR2 sequences are WSHSY and SAAADI. The CDR3 sequence: CASRSPGDTYEQYF. The DNA for the CDR3 is TGCGCCAGCAGATCCCCGGGAGATACCTACGAGCAGTACTTC.

This clone showed up just once. The chain combines TRBV7-2 with TRBJ1-3; the match to TRBD1 covers 9 bases. The V gene's germline CDR1 is SGHTA and CDR2 FQGNSA. The CDR3 has 15 residues. The J segment lost 4 bases and the V segment lost 3 bases, leaving 4 bases of the junction unmatched. For the CDR3, the DNA is TGTGCCAGCAGCTTCTCCGGGACAGGGGGAAACACCATATATTTT. It specifies CASSFSGTGGNTIYF.

The chain has TRBV6-5 and TRBJ1-2, with D perhaps matching TRBD1 (5 bases). The CDR3 runs to 14 residues. Germline assignment: CDR1 MNHEY and CDR2 SVGAGI. V was shortened by 2 bases and J by 2 bases, with 9 bases between the two germline ends. The CDR3 nucleotides read TGTGCCAGCAGTTACGACACAGGAAACTATGGCTACACCTTC. Amino acid sequence: CASSYDTGNYGYTF.

This clone was observed a single time. The rearrangement joins TRBV9 to TRBJ1-2; TRBD1 is a possible D gene (5 bases). Germline V gene sequence: CDR1 SGDLS, CDR2 YYNGEE. This CDR3 contains 13 residues. V was trimmed by 5 bases and J by 4 bases, leaving 12 bases between them. The CDR3 sequence is CASRGQGFYGYTF. CDR3 in DNA: TGTGCCAGCAGGGGGCAGGGATTCTATGGCTACACCTTC.

The genes are TRBV6-1 and TRBJ1-5; D unclear. In germline, CDR1 is MNHNS, CDR2 SASEGT. Trimming cost V 2 bases and J 0 bases, with 11 bases left between them. This CDR3 contains 16 residues. CDR3 nucleotides: TGTGCCAGCAGTGAATTGGTCGGCAGTAGCAATCAGCCCCAGCATTTT. This codes for CASSELVGSSNQPQHF.

The V gene is TRBV7-3, the J gene TRBJ2-1; the match to TRBD2 covers 9 bases. The germline gives CDR1 SGHTA, CDR2 FQGTGA. With 4 bases clipped from V and 2 bases from J, the junction kept 9 bases outside the gene matches. This CDR3 region has 17 residues. CDR3 sequence: CASSSYSGGPPYNEQFF. CDR3 bases: TGTGCCAGCAGCTCATATAGCGGGGGCCCCCCCTACAATGAGCAGTTCTTC.

The chain employs TRBV5-4 and TRBJ2-2; TRBD1 agrees at 9 bases. J gave up 5 bases and V 3 bases, and 8 bases lay outside the gene matches. Germline assignment: CDR1 SGHNT and CDR2 YYREEE (reference sequence). The CDR3 is made up of 16 amino acids. The CDR3 region is CASSSPWDRETGELFF. In DNA, the CDR3 is TGTGCCAGCAGCTCCCCGTGGGACAGGGAGACCGGGGAGCTGTTTTTT.

This rearrangement joins TRBV6-1 to TRBJ1-2; D is possibly TRBD1 (5 bases). The CDR3 covers 13 residues. Deletions cut 4 bases from V and 4 bases from J, with 10 bases between. Germline lookup yields CDR1 MNHNS and CDR2 SASEGT. The CDR3 spells CASSGGPSYGYTF. The CDR3 DNA sequence: TGTGCCAGCAGTGGGGGACCGTCCTATGGCTACACCTTC.

The rearrangement links TRBV2 to TRBJ1-1; D gene unclear. Trimming took 7 bases from V and 2 from J, leaving 11 bases between them. This CDR3 contains 13 residues. Germline assignment: CDR1 SNHLY and CDR2 FYNNEI. The CDR3 DNA reads as TGTGCCAGCAAGCGGACGGGCAACACTGAAGCTTTCTTT. This sequence encodes CASKRTGNTEAFF.

The chain recombines TRBV5-1 with TRBJ1-1; a possible D gene is TRBD1 (5 bases). The CDR3 extends over 14 amino acids. Trimming stripped 3 bases from V and 3 bases from J, with 12 bases between. Germline V CDR1 and CDR2: SGHRS, YFSETQ. The CDR3 DNA sequence: TGCGCCAGCAGCTGGGGCTTCGGGGACACTGAAGCTTTCTTT. It codes for CASSWGFGDTEAFF.

This clone came up a few times. The chain employs TRBV5-5 and TRBJ1-2; D remains unclear. The CDR3 is 15 amino acids. Germline V gene data show CDR1 as SGHKS and CDR2 as YYEKEE (reference sequence). V lost 4 bases and J lost 5, with 18 bases in between. CDR3 bases: TGTGCCAGCAGCGTCACCTGGATTGTTGAGTATGGCTACACCTTC. This sequence encodes CASSVTWIVEYGYTF.

A single count supports this clone. The chain joins TRBV7-6 to TRBJ2-2, with 11 bases aligning to TRBD1. The V segment lost 8 bases and the J segment 7 bases; nucleotides outside the gene matches: 9. Per the germline V gene, CDR1 is SGHVS and CDR2 is FNYEAQ. The CDR3 is 15 amino acids. The DNA of the CDR3 is TGTGCCAGCTCTCGGACCGGGACAGGGGGCGGGGAGCTGTTTTTT. This translates into CASSRTGTGGGELFF.

Written as DNA, the CDR3 is TGCGCCAGCAGCTTGGACACTTCTAACTATGGCTACACCTTC. It specifies CASSLDTSNYGYTF. The chain has TRBV5-1 and TRBJ1-2; D remains ambiguous. This CDR3 has 14 amino acids. Per the germline V gene, CDR1 is SGHRS and CDR2 is YFSETQ. V lost 0 bases, J lost 0 bases, and 6 bases lay in between.

The chain is built from TRBV11-2 and TRBJ1-6; D gene ambiguous. The V gene lost 5 bases and the J gene lost 8 bases, with 19 bases spanning the gap. Germline-derived CDR1 and CDR2 are SGHAT and FQNNGV. This CDR3 is built from 16 residues. In nucleotides, the CDR3 is TGTGCCAGCAGCCCCCCTATGGGCAGGTTATATTCACCCCTCCACTTT. Translated: CASSPPMGRLYSPLHF.

This clone was observed a few times. The chain is built from TRBV5-1 and TRBJ2-6; TRBD1 agrees at 9 bases. After removal of 0 bases from V and 2 bases from J, the junction contained 3 bases not matched to a gene. The CDR3 runs 17 residues. Germline loops: CDR1 SGHRS, CDR2 YFSETQ. CDR3 sequence: CASSLETGGTGANVLTF. CDR3 bases: TGCGCCAGCAGCTTGGAGACAGGGGGAACTGGGGCCAACGTCCTGACTTTC.

The V call is TRBV7-9, the J call TRBJ1-2, with TRBD1 matching 7 bases. Germline CDR1 and CDR2: SEHNR and FQNEAQ (reference sequence). The V segment lost 5 bases and the J segment 1 base; nucleotides outside the gene matches: 7. This CDR3 contains 15 residues. This CDR3 reads CASSPNRGFNYGYTF. In DNA form, the CDR3 reads TGTGCCAGCAGCCCGAACAGGGGTTTTAACTATGGCTACACCTTC.

This clone has a single count. The gene calls are TRBV18 and TRBJ1-1; possible D gene TRBD1, 6 bases. Germline CDR1 and CDR2: KGHSH and LQKENI. The CDR3 loop spans 13 amino acids. Trimming took 2 bases from V and 5 from J, leaving 9 bases between them. This CDR3 reads CASSPTGRTEAFF. DNA of the CDR3: TGTGCCAGCTCACCAACAGGGAGGACTGAAGCTTTCTTT.

This rearrangement joins TRBV9 to TRBJ1-2; TRBD1 matches 7 bases. CDR3 length equals 17 residues. Germline loops: CDR1 SGDLS, CDR2 YYNGEE. V trimming: 0 bases; J trimming: 3 bases; junction bases outside the gene matches: 11. CDR3 amino acids: CASSVGPQGGVYYGYTF. The CDR3 coding sequence is TGTGCCAGCAGCGTAGGACCTCAAGGGGGCGTATACTATGGCTACACCTTC.

The chain employs TRBV7-9 and TRBJ2-7; possibly TRBD2 for D (5 bases). CDR1 is SEHNR and CDR2 is FQNEAQ in the germline V gene (reference sequence). V was trimmed by 7 bases and J by 3 bases, leaving 13 bases between them. This CDR3 has 13 amino acids. The CDR3 loop reads CASTVLAGYEQYF. The CDR3 nucleotides are TGTGCCAGCACCGTCCTAGCAGGCTACGAGCAGTACTTC.

J is TRBJ1-1 and V is TRBV30; D remains unclear. Germline values: CDR1 GTSNPN, CDR2 SVGIG (reference sequence). This CDR3 is 15 amino acids long. V lost 3 bases, J lost 1 base, and 15 bases lay in between. CDR3 region: CAWSPLRVGNTEAFF. CDR3 sequence (DNA): TGTGCCTGGAGCCCCCTGAGGGTGGGGAACACTGAAGCTTTCTTT.

Turning to this clone: One junction end does not reproduce the germline sequence, and a read error may be involved. The chain has TRBV5-1 and TRBJ1-1; no reliable D call. The CDR3 consists of 13 residues. In germline, CDR1 is SGHRS, CDR2 YFSETQ. In nucleotides, the CDR3 is TGCGCCAGCAGCTTGGATGGGAACCCTGAAGCTTTCTTT. Protein: CASSLDGNPEAFF.

V gene TRBV29-1 combines with J gene TRBJ1-2; D not resolved. The germline V gene has CDR1 SQVTM and CDR2 ANQGSEA. The CDR3 has 11 residues. With 5 bases removed from V and 4 bases from J, the gap between germline ends came to 8 bases. CDR3: CSVYPGYGYTF. The CDR3 DNA is TGCAGCGTTTATCCGGGCTATGGCTACACCTTC.

The chain combines TRBV5-4 with TRBJ1-1; D ambiguous. CDR3 size: 12 residues. Germline loops: CDR1 SGHNT, CDR2 YYREEE (reference sequence). V was clipped by 5 bases and J by 1 base, with 6 bases between them. DNA of the CDR3: TGTGCCAGCAGTCCCGGGAACACTGAAGCTTTCTTT. It is translated as CASSPGNTEAFF.

The rearrangement uses TRBV2 and TRBJ2-6; the D is unclear. The CDR3 is 13 amino acids. Trimming took off 6 bases at V and 4 bases at J, with 7 bases between the two ends. Germline CDR1 is SNHLY and CDR2 is FYNNEI. The CDR3: CASSWAGANVLTF. For the CDR3, the DNA is TGTGCCAGCAGCTGGGCCGGGGCCAACGTCCTGACTTTC.

The chain joins TRBV29-1 to TRBJ2-2; tentative D call: TRBD1 (6 bases). CDR1 and CDR2 from the germline V gene are SQVTM and ANQGSEA. V shed 1 base and J shed 12 bases, with 12 bases lying between them. The CDR3 length is 12 residues. This CDR3 reads CSVEGLTGQLFF. CDR3 sequence (DNA): TGCAGCGTTGAAGGTTTAACAGGGCAGCTGTTTTTT.

J is TRBJ2-1 and V is TRBV5-1; TRBD1 matches 8 bases. From germline, CDR1 is SGHRS and CDR2 YFSETQ. V dropped 1 base and J dropped 3; count of bases not matched to a gene: 3. This CDR3 region has 15 residues. The CDR3 DNA sequence: TGCGCCAGCAGCTTGACAGGGGGTTTCTACAATGAGCAGTTCTTC. This encodes CASSLTGGFYNEQFF.

The gene calls are TRBV6-6 and TRBJ1-5; 7 nucleotides match TRBD1. This CDR3 comprises 15 residues. CDR1 and CDR2 (germline): MNHNY, SVGAGI (reference sequence). Germline trimming cut 2 bases from V and 2 bases from J; bases unmatched to any gene: 3. CDR3 in DNA: TGTGCCAGCAGTTACCTCACAGGGGGCAATCAGCCCCAGCATTTT. This translates into CASSYLTGGNQPQHF.

This clone was counted once. V gene TRBV5-1 combines with J gene TRBJ1-6, with D unclear. In germline, CDR1 is SGHRS, CDR2 YFSETQ. The CDR3 is made up of 14 amino acids. The V end lost 5 bases, the J end lost 4 bases, and 10 bases lay between the germline ends. Written as DNA, the CDR3 is TGCGCCAGCAGACTGGATGCGTATAATTCACCCCTCCACTTT. It codes for CASRLDAYNSPLHF.

The V gene is TRBV9, the J gene TRBJ2-3; D is unresolved. There are 14 residues in the CDR3. The germline V gene encodes CDR1 SGDLS and CDR2 YYNGEE. V was shortened by 0 bases and J by 8 bases, with 13 bases between the two germline ends. CDR3 nucleotide sequence: TGTGCCAGCAGCGTAGATTCCGAGGCAGGTACGCAGTATTTT. Translating gives CASSVDSEAGTQYF.

V is TRBV5-1 and J is TRBJ1-5, with D unresolved. There are 15 residues in the CDR3. V was clipped by 2 bases and J by 7 bases, with 16 bases between them. The V gene's germline CDR1 is SGHRS and CDR2 YFSETQ. The CDR3 region is CASSLNSGDGQPQHF. The CDR3 DNA reads as TGCGCCAGCAGCTTAAATTCCGGAGATGGACAGCCCCAGCATTTT.